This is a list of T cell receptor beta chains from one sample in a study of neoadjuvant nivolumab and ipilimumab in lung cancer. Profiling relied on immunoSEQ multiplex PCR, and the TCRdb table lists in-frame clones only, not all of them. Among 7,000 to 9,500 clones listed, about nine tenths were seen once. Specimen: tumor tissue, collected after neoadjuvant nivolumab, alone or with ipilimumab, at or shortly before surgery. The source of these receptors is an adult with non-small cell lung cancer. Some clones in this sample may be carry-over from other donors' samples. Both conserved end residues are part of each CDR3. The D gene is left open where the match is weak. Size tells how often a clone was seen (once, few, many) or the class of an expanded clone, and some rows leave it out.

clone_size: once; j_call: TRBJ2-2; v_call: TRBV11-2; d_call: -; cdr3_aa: CASSSFQGRTGELFF; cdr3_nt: TGTGCCAGCAGCTCCTTTCAGGGTAGGACCGGGGAGCTGTTTTTT
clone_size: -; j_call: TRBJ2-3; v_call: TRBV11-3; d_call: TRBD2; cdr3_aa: CASSPGASGRSDTQYF; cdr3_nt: TGTGCCAGCAGCCCAGGAGCTAGCGGGAGATCGGATACGCAGTATTTT
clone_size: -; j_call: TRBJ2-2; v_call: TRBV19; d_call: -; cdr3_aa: CASLPQPGQNTGELFF; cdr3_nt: TGTGCCAGCCTTCCTCAACCGGGACAGAACACCGGGGAGCTGTTTTTT
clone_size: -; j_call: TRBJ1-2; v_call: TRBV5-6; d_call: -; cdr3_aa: CASSFLSRGNYGYTF; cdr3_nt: TGTGCCAGCAGCTTTTTGTCGAGGGGTAACTATGGCTACACCTTC
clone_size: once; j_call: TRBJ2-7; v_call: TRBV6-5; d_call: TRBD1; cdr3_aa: CASSAGTGRYEQYF; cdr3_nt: TGTGCCAGCAGTGCCGGGACAGGGAGGTACGAGCAGTACTTC
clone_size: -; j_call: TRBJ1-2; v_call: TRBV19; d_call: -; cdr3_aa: CASSLVEGNRFYGYTF; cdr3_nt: TGTGCCAGTAGTCTCGTGGAGGGGAATCGTTTCTATGGCTACACCTTC
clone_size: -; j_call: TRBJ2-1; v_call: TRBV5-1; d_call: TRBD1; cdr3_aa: CASRTGFYNEQFF; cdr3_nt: TGCGCCAGCAGGACAGGGTTTTACAATGAGCAGTTCTTC
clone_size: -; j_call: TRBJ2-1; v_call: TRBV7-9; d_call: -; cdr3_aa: CASSLTRIGFF; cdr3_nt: TGTGCCAGCAGCTTGACCAGAATCGGATTCTTC
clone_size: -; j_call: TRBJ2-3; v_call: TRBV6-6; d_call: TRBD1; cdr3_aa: CASRLRDRGDTQYF; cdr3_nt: TGTGCCAGCAGACTCCGGGACAGGGGGGATACGCAGTATTTT
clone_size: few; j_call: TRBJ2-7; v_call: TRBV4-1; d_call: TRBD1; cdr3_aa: CASSQERLTGRSYEQYF; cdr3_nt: TGCGCCAGCAGCCAAGAAAGGTTGACAGGGCGGTCCTACGAGCAGTACTTC
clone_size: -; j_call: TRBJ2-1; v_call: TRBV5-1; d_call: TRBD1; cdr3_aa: CASSQLQGSSYNEQFF; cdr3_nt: TGCGCCAGCAGCCAATTACAGGGGTCCTCCTACAATGAGCAGTTCTTC
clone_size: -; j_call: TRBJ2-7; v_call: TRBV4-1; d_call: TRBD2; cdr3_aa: CASSQAPGLAGGYEQYF; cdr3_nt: TGCGCCAGCAGCCAAGCTCCGGGACTAGCGGGAGGCTACGAGCAGTACTTC
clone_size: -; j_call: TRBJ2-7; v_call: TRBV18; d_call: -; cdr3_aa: CASSPPISYEQYF; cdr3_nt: TGTGCCAGCTCACCACCTATCTCCTACGAGCAGTACTTC
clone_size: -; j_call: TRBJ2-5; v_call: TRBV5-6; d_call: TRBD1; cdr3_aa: CASSSGQGKTQYF; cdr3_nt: TGTGCCAGCAGCTCGGGACAGGGGAAAACCCAGTACTTC
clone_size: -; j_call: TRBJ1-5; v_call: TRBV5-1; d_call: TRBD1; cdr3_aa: CASSYGQGMDQPQHF; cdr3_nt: TGCGCCAGCAGTTACGGACAGGGGATGGATCAGCCCCAGCATTTT
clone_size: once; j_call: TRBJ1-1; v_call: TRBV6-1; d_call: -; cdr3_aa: CASSEVGRHTEAFF; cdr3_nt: TGTGCCAGCAGTGAGGTGGGACGGCACACTGAAGCTTTCTTT
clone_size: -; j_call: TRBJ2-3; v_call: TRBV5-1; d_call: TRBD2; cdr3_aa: CASRVTSGTDTQYF; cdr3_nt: TGCGCCAGCAGGGTGACTAGCGGCACAGATACGCAGTATTTT
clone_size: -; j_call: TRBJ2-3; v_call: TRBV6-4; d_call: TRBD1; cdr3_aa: CASSDQGGTDTQYF; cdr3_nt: TGTGCCAGCAGTGACCAGGGGGGCACAGATACGCAGTATTTT
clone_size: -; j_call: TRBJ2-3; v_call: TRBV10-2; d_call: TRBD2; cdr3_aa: CASRLAGEDTQYF; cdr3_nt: TGCGCCAGCAGGCTAGCGGGAGAGGATACGCAGTATTTT
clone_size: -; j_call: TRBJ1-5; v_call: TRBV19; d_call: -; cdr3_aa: CASIPGQLSNQPQHF; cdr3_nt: TGTGCCAGTATCCCGGGGCAGCTTAGCAATCAGCCCCAGCATTTT
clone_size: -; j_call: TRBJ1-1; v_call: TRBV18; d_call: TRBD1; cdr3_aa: CASAKGTEKAEAFF; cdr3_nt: TGTGCCAGCGCCAAAGGGACAGAAAAGGCTGAAGCTTTCTTT
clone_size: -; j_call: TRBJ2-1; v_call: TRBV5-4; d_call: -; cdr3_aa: CASSFLGGAYNEQFF; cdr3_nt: TGTGCCAGCAGCTTTCTCGGCGGAGCCTACAATGAGCAGTTCTTC
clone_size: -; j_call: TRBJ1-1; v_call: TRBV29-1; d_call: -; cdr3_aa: CSVVHGLNTEAFF; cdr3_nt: TGCAGCGTTGTCCACGGACTGAACACTGAAGCTTTCTTT
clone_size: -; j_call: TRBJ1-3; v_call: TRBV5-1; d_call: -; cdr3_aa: CASSLGWGSSGNTIYF; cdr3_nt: TGCGCCAGCAGCTTAGGATGGGGTAGCTCTGGAAACACCATATATTTT
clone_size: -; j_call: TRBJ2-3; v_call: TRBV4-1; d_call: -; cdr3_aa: CASSRGNTDTQYF; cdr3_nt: TGCGCCAGCAGCCGAGGAAACACAGATACGCAGTATTTT
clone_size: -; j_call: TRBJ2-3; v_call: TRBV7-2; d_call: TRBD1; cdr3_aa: CASSRDRGRDTQYF; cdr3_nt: TGTGCCAGCAGCCGGGACAGGGGGCGAGATACGCAGTATTTT
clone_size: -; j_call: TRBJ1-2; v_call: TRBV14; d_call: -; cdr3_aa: CASSQDFRGYTF; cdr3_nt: TGTGCCAGCAGCCAAGATTTTCGCGGCTACACCTTC
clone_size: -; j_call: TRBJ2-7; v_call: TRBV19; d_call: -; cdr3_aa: CASSRGDSYEQYF; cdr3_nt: TGTGCCAGTAGCCGTGGCGACTCCTACGAGCAGTACTTC
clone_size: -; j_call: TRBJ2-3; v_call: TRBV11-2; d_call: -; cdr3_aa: CASSIVTDTQYF; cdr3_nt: TGTGCCAGCAGCATCGTCACAGATACGCAGTATTTT
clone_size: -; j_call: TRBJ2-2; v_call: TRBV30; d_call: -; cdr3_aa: CALQETNTGELFF; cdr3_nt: TGTGCCTTACAGGAGACGAACACCGGGGAGCTGTTTTTT
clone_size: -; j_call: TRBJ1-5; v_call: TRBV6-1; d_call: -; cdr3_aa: CASSGAQHF; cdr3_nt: TGTGCCAGCAGTGGGGCCCAGCATTTT
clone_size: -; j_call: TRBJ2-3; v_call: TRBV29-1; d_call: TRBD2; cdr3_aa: CSVMFGGSPKSTDTQYF; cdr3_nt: TGCAGCGTTATGTTTGGCGGGAGCCCTAAAAGCACAGATACGCAGTATTTT
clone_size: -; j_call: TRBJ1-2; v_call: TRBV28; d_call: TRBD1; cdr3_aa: CASSPNNRGRLYGYTF; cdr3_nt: TGTGCCAGCAGTCCTAACAACAGGGGAAGGCTCTATGGCTACACCTTC
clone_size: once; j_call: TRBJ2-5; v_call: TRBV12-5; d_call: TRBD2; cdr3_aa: CASGLNGLAGGIPETQYF; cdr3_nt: TGTGCTAGTGGTTTGAACGGACTAGCGGGAGGCATCCCAGAGACCCAGTACTTC
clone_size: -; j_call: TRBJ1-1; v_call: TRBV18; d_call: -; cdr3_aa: CASSPGENTEAFF; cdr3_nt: TGTGCCAGCTCACCAGGGGAGAACACTGAAGCTTTCTTT
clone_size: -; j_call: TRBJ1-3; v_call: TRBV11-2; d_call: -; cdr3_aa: CASSSVGGYTIYF; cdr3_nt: TGTGCCAGCAGTTCGGTCGGGGGATACACCATATATTTT
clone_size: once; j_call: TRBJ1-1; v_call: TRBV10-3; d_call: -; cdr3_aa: CAIRSKMNTEAFF; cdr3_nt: TGTGCCATCAGGTCCAAGATGAACACTGAAGCTTTCTTT
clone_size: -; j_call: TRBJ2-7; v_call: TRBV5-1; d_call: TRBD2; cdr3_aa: CASSNQAGADEQYF; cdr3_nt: TGCGCCAGCAGCAACCAAGCGGGAGCTGACGAGCAGTACTTC
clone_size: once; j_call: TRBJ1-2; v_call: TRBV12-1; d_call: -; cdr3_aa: CASSFWTGDGYTF; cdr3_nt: TGTGCCAGCAGCTTTTGGACAGGGGATGGCTACACCTTC
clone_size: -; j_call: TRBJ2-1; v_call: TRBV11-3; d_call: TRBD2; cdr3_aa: CASSLGVVFGTSGINNEQFF; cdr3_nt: TGTGCCAGCAGCTTAGGGGTGGTCTTCGGGACTAGCGGGATAAACAATGAGCAGTTCTTC
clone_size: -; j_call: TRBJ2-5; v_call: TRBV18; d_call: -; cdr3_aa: CASSQTSNQETQYF; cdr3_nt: TGTGCCAGCTCACAAACCTCAAACCAAGAGACCCAGTACTTC
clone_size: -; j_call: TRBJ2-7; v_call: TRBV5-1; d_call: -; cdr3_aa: CASNSLSGSYEQYF; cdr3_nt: TGCGCCAGCAACTCATTGAGCGGCTCCTACGAGCAGTACTTC
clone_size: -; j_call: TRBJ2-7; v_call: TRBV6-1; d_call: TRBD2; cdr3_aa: CASSEGLAGSYEQYF; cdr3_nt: TGTGCCAGCAGTGAAGGACTAGCGGGCTCCTACGAGCAGTACTTC
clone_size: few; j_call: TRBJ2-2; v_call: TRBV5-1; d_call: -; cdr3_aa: CASSLEAGLFGELFF; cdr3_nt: TGCGCCAGCAGCTTGGAGGCAGGGCTTTTCGGGGAGCTGTTTTTT
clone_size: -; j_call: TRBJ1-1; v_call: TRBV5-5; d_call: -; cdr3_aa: CASSRVGGNTEAFF; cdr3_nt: TGTGCCAGCAGCAGGGTCGGGGGGAACACTGAAGCTTTCTTT
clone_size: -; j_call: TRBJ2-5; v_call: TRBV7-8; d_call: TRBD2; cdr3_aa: CASSLGLAGGLAETQYF; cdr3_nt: TGTGCCAGCAGCTTAGGGCTAGCGGGAGGGCTCGCGGAGACCCAGTACTTC
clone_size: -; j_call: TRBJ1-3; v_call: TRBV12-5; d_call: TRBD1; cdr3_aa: CASSLGQGANTIYF; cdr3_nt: TGTGCTAGTTCCCTCGGACAGGGGGCGAACACCATATATTTT
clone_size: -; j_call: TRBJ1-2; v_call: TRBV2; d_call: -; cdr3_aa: CASIRPGARGYTF; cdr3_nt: TGTGCCAGCATTCGCCCGGGGGCCCGGGGCTACACCTTC
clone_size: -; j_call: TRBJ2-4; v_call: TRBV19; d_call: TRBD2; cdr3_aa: CASSTLSVAGEPRHF; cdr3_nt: TGTGCCAGTAGTACCCTTTCGGTAGCGGGAGAACCCCGGCACTTC
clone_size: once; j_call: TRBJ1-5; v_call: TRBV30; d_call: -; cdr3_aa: CAWSVTGALKPQHF; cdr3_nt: TGTGCCTGGAGTGTCACCGGGGCCCTGAAGCCCCAGCATTTT
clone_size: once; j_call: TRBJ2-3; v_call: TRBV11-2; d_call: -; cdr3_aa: CASSKVPTSDTQYF; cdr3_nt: TGTGCCAGCAGCAAGGTCCCTACCTCGGATACGCAGTATTTT
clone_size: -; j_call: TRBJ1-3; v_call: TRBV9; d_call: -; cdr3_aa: CASSVGDGYSGNTIYF; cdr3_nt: TGTGCCAGCAGCGTAGGAGACGGATACTCTGGAAACACCATATATTTT
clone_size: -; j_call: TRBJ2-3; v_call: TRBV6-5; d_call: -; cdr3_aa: CASSSIRIGGTDTQYF; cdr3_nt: TGTGCCAGCAGTTCAATCCGTATAGGGGGCACAGATACGCAGTATTTT